The present T cell receptor (beta chain) was sequenced within a study of T cell responses to AZD1222 COVID-19 vaccine. The analysis combined second doses at about 4 or about 12 weeks. V gave up 4 bases and J gave up 8 bases; unmatched junction bases: 7. CDR3 size: 14 residues. The method was immunoSEQ multiplex PCR; TCRdb's version includes in-frame clones alone and lacks a portion of them. The sample consists of some 190,000 clones, about 93% of them appearing once. The study's findings and limits: Dominant at 160-218 and 743-854, vaccine-associated CD4 TCRs also spanned spike. The study identified only five to seven AZD1222 recipients as seropositive at baseline. Repertoire samples came only from after the peak T cell response.

As regards this clone: Its antigen is not identified.

J is TRBJ1-4 and V is TRBV23-1; TRBD1 matches 7 bases. TRBV23-1 counts as an open reading frame of uncertain function. This sequence originates from an adult who received the AZD1222 COVID-19 vaccine. The sample in question was peripheral blood, obtained 28 days after the second AZD1222 dose. The CDR3 is CASSLGQVCEKLFF. CDR3 in DNA: TGCGCCAGCAGTCTAGGACAGGTATGCGAAAAACTGTTTTTT.